This TCR beta chain derives from a study of metastatic and nonmetastatic thyroid tumors. Trimming removed 5 bases from V and 3 bases from J; junction bases left unmatched: 0. The length of the CDR3 is 12 residues. Germline V gives CDR1 WSHSY, CDR2 SAAADI. TCRdb reprocessed the PCR reads using MiXCR. The table includes about 30,000 clones, about 25% detected once. No treatment of any kind had been given to any patient before thyroid surgery. This clone was recorded many times. This sequence originates from a female donor with papillary thyroid cancer or a benign thyroid nodule (not recorded which). Some clones in this sample may be carry-over from other donors' samples. Input material: blood. This chain uses TRBV10-2 with TRBJ2-5; 7 bases fit TRBD2. The DNA for the CDR3 is TGCGCCAGCAGTCTAGCGGAAGAGACCCAGTACTTC. This translates into CASSLAEETQYF.